These 20 T cell receptor beta chains were sequenced from one sample in a study of cytomegalovirus exposure and HLA in healthy donors. PCR primers comprised 60 Vbeta and 13 Jbeta primers. Profiled with immunoSEQ multiplex PCR; TCRdb holds only in-frame clones, not every one. Its listing shows 150,000 to 250,000 clones. Sequenced: PBMCs. The receptors were sampled from a boy between 10 and 17 years old in good health and CMV-seronegative.

This chain joins TRBV5-4 and TRBJ1-6, with 7 nucleotides matching TRBD1. V was clipped by 4 bases and J by 5 bases; unmatched bases: 3. Germline lookup yields CDR1 SGHNT and CDR2 YYREEE (reference sequence). This CDR3 is built from 14 residues. The CDR3 sequence: CASSPTGHNSPLHF. The CDR3 nucleotides read TGTGCCAGCAGCCCGACAGGGCATAATTCACCCCTCCACTTT.

The V gene is TRBV11-2, the J gene TRBJ2-3; 9 nucleotides agree with TRBD1. CDR1 is SGHAT and CDR2 is FQNNGV in the germline V gene. The CDR3 is 14 residues long. V lost 7 bases and J lost 3; bases outside the gene matches: 5. DNA for the CDR3: TGTGCCAGCAACCTGGGACAGGGTACAGATACGCAGTATTTT. This sequence encodes CASNLGQGTDTQYF.

This chain joins TRBV6-1 and TRBJ1-4, with D uncertain. The length of the CDR3 is 11 residues. V lost 8 bases to trimming and J lost 8 bases, with 9 bases between them. Germline lookup yields CDR1 MNHNS and CDR2 SASEGT. CDR3 residues: CASRVGEKLFF. The CDR3 coding sequence is TGTGCCAGCCGGGTTGGGGAAAAACTGTTTTTT.

J is TRBJ2-5 and V is TRBV27; D unclear. The CDR3 contains 13 residues. Germline loops: CDR1 MNHEY, CDR2 SMNVEV (reference sequence). V was pared by 0 bases and J by 5 bases, with 7 bases between. CDR3 sequence (DNA): TGTGCCAGCAGTTTATCCAGATACGAGACCCAGTACTTC. This codes for CASSLSRYETQYF.

For the CDR3, the DNA is TGTGCCAGCAGCTTAGCGACAGGGTCAAGTCAGCCCCAGCATTTT. This encodes CASSLATGSSQPQHF. The rearrangement links TRBV7-9 to TRBJ1-5; 7 bases agree with TRBD1. Germline V gives CDR1 SEHNR, CDR2 FQNEAQ (reference sequence). The CDR3 totals 15 residues. The V and J ends lost 0 bases and 6 bases, in that order; junction bases with no gene match: 5.

The rearrangement uses TRBV29-1 and TRBJ1-2; no firm D call. The CDR3 has 13 residues. V was shortened by 2 bases and J by 2 bases, with 9 bases between the two germline ends. CDR1 and CDR2 from the germline V gene are SQVTM and ANQGSEA. As DNA, the CDR3 is TGCAGCGTTGAACTTAGTTGGAACTATGGCTACACCTTC. This translates into CSVELSWNYGYTF.

The chain uses TRBV9 and TRBJ2-4; D perhaps matches TRBD1 (6 bases). The V gene's germline CDR1 is SGDLS and CDR2 YYNGEE. CDR3 length: 17 amino acids. Trimming cost V 4 bases and J 0 bases, with 17 bases left between them. This CDR3 reads CASSHDEGQLAKNIQYF. CDR3 DNA: TGTGCCAGCAGCCACGATGAGGGACAACTAGCCAAAAACATTCAGTACTTC.

The chain combines TRBV12-5 with TRBJ2-2; perhaps TRBD2 as D (6 bases). This CDR3 has 17 amino acids. V lost 2 bases and J lost 0, with 13 bases in between. CDR1 and CDR2 from the germline V gene are LGHNT and FRNRAP. CDR3 coding DNA: TGTGCTAGTGGTTTGATATCGGGACTCCCGAACACCGGGGAGCTGTTTTTT. Its translation is CASGLISGLPNTGELFF.

The J gene is TRBJ2-7, the V gene TRBV27, with 8 nucleotides matching TRBD2. The germline V gene encodes CDR1 MNHEY and CDR2 SMNVEV (reference sequence). The CDR3 length is 15 residues. The V segment lost 3 bases and the J segment 2 bases; nucleotides outside the gene matches: 6. CDR3 sequence reads: CASSFGTSGAYEQYF. In DNA, the CDR3 is TGTGCCAGCAGTTTTGGAACTAGCGGAGCCTACGAGCAGTACTTC.

This sequence joins TRBV9 and TRBJ2-5; a weak D match, TRBD2 (6 bases). CDR3 length: 13 residues. The V gene lost 0 bases and the J gene lost 7 bases, with 10 bases spanning the gap. Germline CDR1 reads SGDLS; CDR2 reads YYNGEE. CDR3 nucleotides: TGTGCCAGCAGCGTAGGTCCGGGGGTGACCCAGTACTTC. Translation gives CASSVGPGVTQYF.

The rearrangement joins TRBV11-1 to TRBJ2-1, with TRBD2 matching 8 bases. With V trimmed by 1 base and J by 5 bases, 10 bases remained unmatched. The CDR3 runs to 17 residues. CDR1 and CDR2 (germline): SGHAT, FQDESV (reference sequence). In nucleotides, the CDR3 is TGTGCCAGCAGCTTAGTCGAACGGGGGGGCTTTGACAATGAGCAGTTCTTC. It is translated as CASSLVERGGFDNEQFF.

The V gene is TRBV6-1, the J gene TRBJ1-6; D is perhaps TRBD1 (5 bases). This CDR3 region has 14 residues. V lost 6 bases and J lost 10, with 16 bases in between. From germline, CDR1 is MNHNS and CDR2 SASEGT. The CDR3 DNA is TGTGCCAGCAGAAAAGGGGAGGTCGGCTCACCCCTCCACTTT. It yields the protein CASRKGEVGSPLHF.

The chain carries TRBV7-3 and TRBJ1-1; D not resolved. The CDR3 is made up of 13 amino acids. Germline CDR1 SGHTA, CDR2 FQGTGA. The V end lost 5 bases, the J end lost 5 bases, and 12 bases lay between the germline ends. For the CDR3, the DNA is TGTGCCAGCAGCCCCGCGGGAGTAACTGAAGCTTTCTTT. This sequence encodes CASSPAGVTEAFF.

This chain joins TRBV19 and TRBJ1-1; D unresolved. V dropped 8 bases and J dropped 1 base, with 14 bases sitting between them. There are 14 residues in the CDR3. In germline, CDR1 is LNHDA, CDR2 SQIVND (reference sequence). CDR3 nucleotide sequence: TGTGCCAGTGCGGTGGCCGGAGGGAACACTGAAGCTTTCTTT. It is translated as CASAVAGGNTEAFF.

This chain uses TRBV6-5 with TRBJ2-3; the D gene is possibly TRBD1 (6 bases). Trimming left V 0 bases short and J 4 bases short, with 11 bases between. The CDR3 has 15 residues. Per the germline V gene, CDR1 is MNHEY and CDR2 is SVGAGI. The CDR3 is CASSYSSGAPDTQYF. For the CDR3, the DNA is TGTGCCAGCAGTTACTCTTCAGGGGCTCCAGATACGCAGTATTTT.

The genes are TRBV5-1 and TRBJ2-1; D is possibly TRBD1 (6 bases). Germline CDR1 SGHRS, CDR2 YFSETQ. The CDR3 sequence is 16 residues long. The germline V and J ends were trimmed by 3 bases and 3 bases, with 16 bases remaining between them. CDR3 amino acids: CASSSPTGGDYNEQFF. The CDR3 DNA reads TGCGCCAGCAGCTCCCCGACAGGTGGCGACTACAATGAGCAGTTCTTC.

The chain joins TRBV19 to TRBJ2-7, with 7 bases aligning to TRBD1. There are 15 residues in the CDR3. Germline values: CDR1 LNHDA, CDR2 SQIVND (reference sequence). J gave up 0 bases and V 3 bases, and 5 bases lay outside the gene matches. The CDR3 coding sequence is TGTGCCAGTAGTATTCCGGGACAGAGCTCCTACGAGCAGTACTTC. Its protein is CASSIPGQSSYEQYF.

The chain has TRBV7-8 and TRBJ2-4; D is unresolved. Germline assignment: CDR1 SGHVS and CDR2 FQNEAQ. With 5 bases removed from V and 2 bases from J, the gap between germline ends came to 10 bases. The CDR3 covers 14 residues. CDR3 loop: CASSPLQPKNIQYF. CDR3 DNA sequence: TGTGCCAGCAGCCCCCTACAGCCCAAAAACATTCAGTACTTC.

This rearrangement joins TRBV5-5 to TRBJ1-1, with D tentatively TRBD1 (6 bases). This CDR3 has 14 amino acids. The germline gives CDR1 SGHKS, CDR2 YYEKEE (reference sequence). Trimming pared 4 bases from V and 6 bases from J, leaving 16 bases between. This CDR3 is CASSPGKQGPEAFF. The CDR3 DNA follows: TGTGCCAGCAGCCCCGGGAAACAGGGACCTGAAGCTTTCTTT.

The chain couples TRBV5-6 to TRBJ2-5; no clear D gene. This CDR3 has 15 residues. Germline-derived CDR1 and CDR2 are SGHDT and YYEEEE. Trimming pared 0 bases from V and 1 base from J, leaving 10 bases between. The CDR3 protein is CASSLDYKIQETQYF. The CDR3 DNA sequence: TGTGCCAGCAGCTTGGACTACAAAATCCAAGAGACCCAGTACTTC.